This T cell receptor beta chain was sequenced during a study of CD8 T cells in ankylosing spondylitis. Notes on the study in general: Earlier work had already found some motif variants in reactive arthritis synovial fluid and blood.

TCRdb independently ran MiXCR on the 5' RACE reads; one entry per CDR3 protein. The table records 240,000 or so distinct CDR3 sequences, about 10% of them present only once. The germline CDR1 and CDR2 sequences are SNHLY and FYNNEI. The CDR3 has 13 amino acids. V lost 3 bases and J lost 3, with 9 bases in between. This clonotype was observed a few times. Its antigen is currently unknown. The clonotype originates from a male donor with ankylosing spondylitis or in good health (not recorded which). The rearrangement joins TRBV2 to TRBJ2-7, with D hard to call. The sequenced sample consisted of blood, either unsorted or a sorted T cell fraction (not recorded which). The DNA of the CDR3 is TGTGCCAGCAGTGATGTACGTTTCTACGAGCAGTACTTC. Amino acid sequence: CASSDVRFYEQYF.